The 6 T cell receptor beta chains below come from one sample, sequenced in a study of metastatic and nonmetastatic thyroid tumors. TCRdb reassembled clones from the PCR reads with MiXCR. The sample has some 90,000 clones; 8% to 9.5% are singletons. No patient had received any treatment before thyroid surgery. The specimen was blood. The receptors shown here come from a female donor with papillary thyroid cancer or a benign thyroid nodule (not recorded which). Some clones in this sample may be carry-over from other donors' samples.

In its sample, this clone was seen many times. The chain combines TRBV19 with TRBJ1-2; D perhaps matches TRBD1 (5 bases). V was pared by 4 bases and J by 6 bases, with 18 bases between. This CDR3 comprises 15 residues. Germline V gives CDR1 LNHDA, CDR2 SQIVND (reference sequence). CDR3 nucleotide sequence: TGTGCCAGTAGTACCGGCCCTCAGACAGTCGATGGCTACACCTTC. Encoded protein: CASSTGPQTVDGYTF.

CDR3 amino acids: CASSQHPGAGNTIYF. The CDR3 DNA reads TGTGCCAGCAGCCAACACCCAGGGGCAGGAAACACCATATATTTT. The chain recombines TRBV3-1 with TRBJ1-3; maybe TRBD1 (6 bases). CDR3 length equals 15 residues. Per germline, CDR1 LGHDT and CDR2 YNNKEL (reference sequence). V was cut by 2 bases and J by 4 bases, with 12 bases left in between.

Turning to this clone: A junction boundary mismatches the germline segment, possibly from a read error. The rearrangement uses TRBV9 and TRBJ2-3, with D possibly being TRBD2 (5 bases). Germline CDR1 and CDR2: SGDLS and YYNGEE. This CDR3 has 15 amino acids. Written as DNA, the CDR3 is TGTGCCGGCAGCGTAACCCCGCAGCGGACAGATACGCAGTATTTT. It encodes CAGSVTPQRTDTQYF. Full variable domain (outside the CDR3, taken from reference TRBV9 and TRBJ2-3): DSGVTQTPKHLITATGQRVTLRCSPRSGDLSVYWYQQSLDQGLQFLIQYYNGEERAKGNILERFSAQQFPDLHSELNLSSLELGDSALYFCAGSVTPQRTDTQYFGPGTRLTVL.

This clone has at least ten counts. V usage is TRBV28 and J usage is TRBJ2-1; D is perhaps TRBD1 or TRBD2 (6 bases each). The CDR3 loop spans 15 amino acids. CDR1 is MDHEN, CDR2 SYDVKM, per germline. V was clipped by 2 bases and J by 10 bases, with 18 bases between them. The CDR3 nucleotides read TGTGCCAGCAGTTTAGGGGGGCTAGAGTTGAGCGAGCAGTTCTTC. Protein: CASSLGGLELSEQFF. Full variable domain (missing parts from reference TRBV28 and TRBJ2-1): DVKVTQSSRYLVKRTGEKVFLECVQDMDHENMFWYRQDPGLGLRLIYFSYDVKMKEKGDIPEGYSVSREKKERFSLILESASTNQTSMYLCASSLGGLELSEQFFGPGTRLTVL.

This clone was counted many times. The chain has TRBV4-1 and TRBJ2-7; 7 bases line up with TRBD1. The CDR3 runs 15 residues. The V segment lost 0 bases and the J segment 6 bases; nucleotides outside the gene matches: 8. CDR1 is MGHRA, CDR2 YSYEKL, per germline. For the CDR3, the DNA is TGCGCCAGCAGCCAAGAGGAGGAGAGGGGGCCCGAGCAGTACTTC. Protein: CASSQEEERGPEQYF.

This clone has a count of ten or more. The rearrangement uses TRBV20-1 and TRBJ2-3; D possibly corresponds to TRBD1 (7 bases). The V gene lost 5 bases and the J gene lost 0 bases, with 15 bases spanning the gap. The germline gives CDR1 DFQATT, CDR2 SNEGSKA (reference sequence). The CDR3 covers 15 residues. The CDR3 sequence is CSAAGQLLSTDTQYF. The DNA for the CDR3 is TGCAGTGCTGCGGGACAGCTCTTAAGCACAGATACGCAGTATTTT.